The 27 T cell receptor beta chains below were found in one sample sequenced in a study of shared clonotypes between healthy human individuals. Produced via immunoSEQ multiplex PCR; TCRdb's table is partial and in-frame only. The table has around 2.1 million clones, about 93% seen once; the top ten hold more than 1.5%. Naive CD8 cells comprised CD45RO-negative, CCR7-positively selected cells, excluding terminally differentiated effector memory CD45RA+ cells. The material sequenced was naive CD8+ T cells from PBMCs. The receptors stem from a man aged 18 to 30 in good health. Some clones in this sample may be carry-over from other donors' samples.

The gene calls are TRBV15 and TRBJ1-1; D gene uncertain. V was trimmed by 0 bases and J by 2 bases, leaving 13 bases between them. Looked up from germline, CDR1 is LNHNV and CDR2 is YYDKDF (reference sequence). This CDR3 spans 16 amino acids. The DNA for the CDR3 is TGTGCCACCAGCAGAGAGGGCGCAAGACCTAACACTGAAGCTTTCTTT. This encodes CATSREGARPNTEAFF.

The CDR3 DNA follows: TGTGCCAGTAGTATCGGCCCTCGGGACACCGGGGAGCTGTTTTTT. Its protein is CASSIGPRDTGELFF. The V call is TRBV19, the J call TRBJ2-2; D not certain. Trimming took off 3 bases at V and 3 bases at J, with 11 bases between the two ends. The germline gives CDR1 LNHDA, CDR2 SQIVND (reference sequence). The CDR3 extends over 15 amino acids. Complete variable domain (other parts from reference TRBV19 and TRBJ2-2): DGGITQSPKYLFRKEGQNVTLSCEQNLNHDAMYWYRQDPGQGLRLIYYSQIVNDFQKGDIAEGYSVSREKKESFPLTVTSAQKNPTAFYLCASSIGPRDTGELFFGEGSRLTVL.

The rearrangement uses TRBV11-2 and TRBJ1-2; D gene ambiguous. The CDR3 spans 17 residues. Germline V gene data show CDR1 as SGHAT and CDR2 as FQNNGV. V was pared by 5 bases and J by 2 bases, with 21 bases between. The CDR3 region has the DNA TGTGCCAGCAGCGAGGCTAAGACTTGGGTGGGGAACTATGGCTACACCTTC. This encodes CASSEAKTWVGNYGYTF.

The J gene is TRBJ2-1, the V gene TRBV7-9; 7 bases are a match to TRBD1. The ends lost 5 bases at V and 5 bases at J; junction bases unmatched: 9. The CDR3 runs 15 residues. Germline CDR1 and CDR2: SEHNR and FQNEAQ (reference sequence). CDR3 sequence reads: CASSPRVGGHNEQFF. CDR3 sequence (DNA): TGTGCCAGCAGCCCGCGCGTAGGGGGCCACAATGAGCAGTTCTTC.

The CDR3 DNA reads as TGTGCCAGTAGTGTGGACAGGGGCGCAAGGCAGCCCCAGCATTTT. Amino acid sequence: CASSVDRGARQPQHF. The chain uses TRBV19 and TRBJ1-5; 9 nucleotides agree with TRBD1. Trimming at V came to 5 bases and at J to 7 bases, leaving 9 bases not matched to a gene. This CDR3 region has 15 residues. CDR1 and CDR2 (germline): LNHDA, SQIVND (reference sequence). Variable domain in full (rest from reference TRBV19 and TRBJ1-5): DGGITQSPKYLFRKEGQNVTLSCEQNLNHDAMYWYRQDPGQGLRLIYYSQIVNDFQKGDIAEGYSVSREKKESFPLTVTSAQKNPTAFYLCASSVDRGARQPQHFGDGTRLSIL.

Worth noting for this clone: Other DNA sequences in this specimen translate into the identical CDR3. The V call is TRBV4-1, the J call TRBJ2-1; D is unresolved. The CDR3 covers 15 residues. Trimming removed 0 bases from V and 2 bases from J, with 8 bases in between. Looked up from germline, CDR1 is MGHRA and CDR2 is YSYEKL. The CDR3 DNA follows: TGCGCCAGCAGCCAAGATCGGGTCCCCTACAATGAGCAGTTCTTC. Translated, it gives CASSQDRVPYNEQFF.

Remarks on this clone: Different DNA sequences within this sample yield the same CDR3. The CDR3 nucleotides read TGTGCCAGCAGTTTAAGAGGGGATGAGCAGTTCTTC. Protein product: CASSLRGDEQFF. The chain joins TRBV28 to TRBJ2-1; perhaps D is TRBD1 or TRBD2 (5 bases each). Germline V CDR1 and CDR2: MDHEN, SYDVKM. V lost 2 bases, J lost 8 bases, and 7 bases lay in between. The CDR3 is 12 residues long.

For this clone: In the same sample, other DNA sequences code for this CDR3. The chain carries TRBV9 and TRBJ2-3; unclear D gene. The V end was cut by 0 bases, the J end by 1 base, with 6 bases between. The CDR3 extends over 14 amino acids. Germline lookup yields CDR1 SGDLS and CDR2 YYNGEE. This CDR3 is CASSVGARTDTQYF. CDR3 DNA: TGTGCCAGCAGCGTAGGAGCCCGCACAGATACGCAGTATTTT.

V and J are TRBV6-5 and TRBJ1-5, with D possibly being TRBD1 (6 bases). The V gene's germline CDR1 is MNHEY and CDR2 SVGAGI. This CDR3 has 13 amino acids. V dropped 9 bases and J dropped 3 bases, with 12 bases sitting between them. CDR3 DNA sequence: TGTGCCAGTTACAACAGGGACAATCAGCCCCAGCATTTT. As protein: CASYNRDNQPQHF.

The chain recombines TRBV28 with TRBJ2-7; D ambiguous. CDR1 and CDR2 from the germline V gene are MDHEN and SYDVKM. V dropped 10 bases and J dropped 6 bases, with 16 bases sitting between them. The CDR3 consists of 12 residues. The CDR3 DNA sequence: TGTGCCACCATCGGCTGGGCGCTCGAGCAGTACTTC. Amino acids: CATIGWALEQYF.

The chain employs TRBV6-6 and TRBJ1-1, with D unclear. Per germline, CDR1 MNHNY and CDR2 SVGAGI (reference sequence). The CDR3 is 11 amino acids. Trimming stripped 6 bases from V and 7 bases from J, with 9 bases between. DNA for the CDR3: TGTGCCAGCAGGGCCGGGATTGAAGCTTTCTTT. Protein sequence: CASRAGIEAFF.

The chain uses TRBV2 and TRBJ2-5; TRBD1 or TRBD2 may be the D gene (6 bases each). The CDR3 extends over 15 amino acids. Trimming cost V 6 bases and J 5 bases, with 19 bases left between them. Per germline, CDR1 SNHLY and CDR2 FYNNEI. The CDR3, as DNA: TGTGCCAGCAGGACCTCCGAGGGGGGCCGGGAGACCCAGTACTTC. Protein: CASRTSEGGRETQYF.

This clone appeared a single time. The chain employs TRBV19 and TRBJ2-7; the D is unclear. CDR1 LNHDA and CDR2 SQIVND come from the germline V gene (reference sequence). V was pared by 1 base and J by 4 bases, with 11 bases between. CDR3 length equals 14 residues. CDR3 residues: CASSIAGIGYEQYF. Here the CDR3 DNA reads TGTGCCAGTAGTATAGCGGGCATAGGGTACGAGCAGTACTTC.

With regard to this clone: The sample holds other DNA sequences that translate to the same CDR3. The chain employs TRBV27 and TRBJ2-1; 9 nucleotides line up with TRBD1. CDR1 MNHEY and CDR2 SMNVEV come from the germline V gene (reference sequence). V was clipped by 5 bases and J by 5 bases; unmatched bases: 1. The CDR3 consists of 13 residues. CDR3 residues: CASSRDRDNEQFF. The CDR3 DNA reads as TGTGCCAGCAGTAGGGACAGGGACAATGAGCAGTTCTTC.

The V call is TRBV7-9, the J call TRBJ2-3, with 12 bases aligning to TRBD2. Germline CDR1 and CDR2: SEHNR and FQNEAQ (reference sequence). This CDR3 is built from 15 residues. V shed 6 bases and J 11 bases; nucleotides not matched to a gene: 12. The CDR3 reads CASSSLAGGRFGQYF. The CDR3 DNA is TGTGCCAGCAGTTCACTAGCGGGAGGTCGTTTCGGGCAGTATTTT.

This chain joins TRBV10-3 and TRBJ2-2, with D maybe TRBD1 (5 bases). Germline CDR1 is ENHRY and CDR2 is SYGVKD. The length of the CDR3 is 15 residues. Trimming removed 4 bases from V and 4 bases from J, with 13 bases in between. The DNA for the CDR3 is TGTGCCATCAGTGCGGCAGGGAAAGCCACCGGGGAGCTGTTTTTT. This encodes CAISAAGKATGELFF.

The chain links TRBV6-1 to TRBJ2-7, with 10 bases fitting TRBD1. Germline CDR1 reads MNHNS; CDR2 reads SASEGT. The ends lost 5 bases at V and 5 bases at J; junction bases unmatched: 3. This CDR3 has 13 residues. The CDR3 nucleotides read TGTGCCAGCAGTCGGGACAGGGGAGACGAGCAGTACTTC. As protein: CASSRDRGDEQYF.

The chain couples TRBV9 to TRBJ2-7; 8 nucleotides align to TRBD1. CDR3 length: 15 residues. The V gene end was trimmed by 4 bases and the J gene end by 0 bases; junction bases not matched to a gene: 6. Germline V gene sequence: CDR1 SGDLS, CDR2 YYNGEE. The CDR3 here is CASSPGQVFSYEQYF. The CDR3 nucleotides are TGTGCCAGCAGCCCGGGACAGGTATTCTCCTACGAGCAGTACTTC.

The gene calls are TRBV6-1 and TRBJ2-1, with TRBD1 as a possible D gene (6 bases). Germline values: CDR1 MNHNS, CDR2 SASEGT. With 3 bases removed from V and 10 bases from J, the gap between germline ends came to 7 bases. The CDR3 length is 11 residues. The CDR3 protein is CASSDGQEQFF. The CDR3 nucleotides read TGTGCCAGCAGTGACGGACAGGAGCAGTTCTTC.

V is TRBV5-4 and J is TRBJ1-2; tentative D call: TRBD1 (6 bases). Germline values: CDR1 SGHNT, CDR2 YYREEE (reference sequence). V was pared by 4 bases and J by 4 bases, with 14 bases between. The length of the CDR3 is 14 residues. Written as DNA, the CDR3 is TGTGCCAGCAGCGCACGGACAGAGATCTATGGCTACACCTTC. Translated, it gives CASSARTEIYGYTF. Based on the CDR3 plus reference TRBV5-4 and TRBJ1-2, the full variable domain is ETGVTQSPTHLIKTRGQQVTLRCSSQSGHNTVSWYQQALGQGPQFIFQYYREEENGRGNFPPRFSGLQFPNYSSELNVNALELDDSALYLCASSARTEIYGYTFGSGTRLTVV.

V is TRBV27 and J is TRBJ2-2; D gene unclear. Germline assignment: CDR1 MNHEY and CDR2 SMNVEV (reference sequence). The CDR3 length is 15 residues. Trimming took off 2 bases at V and 0 bases at J, with 7 bases between the two ends. This CDR3 is CASSLLLPNTGELFF. CDR3 nucleotide sequence: TGTGCCAGCAGTTTACTCCTCCCGAACACCGGGGAGCTGTTTTTT.

This chain joins TRBV9 and TRBJ2-1; a possible D gene is TRBD2 (7 bases). V lost 0 bases to trimming and J lost 8 bases, with 15 bases between them. Germline CDR1 is SGDLS and CDR2 is YYNGEE. The CDR3 spans 15 residues. The CDR3 region has the DNA TGTGCCAGCAGCGTAGTAGGTGAAGGGGGGGATGAGCAGTTCTTC. This gives the protein CASSVVGEGGDEQFF.

The rearrangement uses TRBV4-3 and TRBJ2-2, with 8 bases that match TRBD2. V trimming: 2 bases; J trimming: 4 bases; junction bases outside the gene matches: 12. Germline V gene sequence: CDR1 LGHNA, CDR2 YSLEER. The CDR3 has 18 amino acids. DNA of the CDR3: TGCGCCAGCAGCCAAACACCACCCATACGGGGGGGCACCGGGGAGCTGTTTTTT. It codes for CASSQTPPIRGGTGELFF.

V and J are TRBV11-2 and TRBJ2-5; 8 bases are shared with TRBD2. This CDR3 comprises 16 residues. CDR1 is SGHAT and CDR2 is FQNNGV in the germline V gene. The junction had 13 bases not matched to a gene; V was cut back by 5 bases and J by 5 bases. CDR3 region: CASSPIAGPPLETQYF. In DNA form, the CDR3 reads TGTGCCAGCAGCCCTATAGCGGGACCTCCCTTGGAGACCCAGTACTTC.

The chain has TRBV7-9 and TRBJ1-5, with 7 bases aligning to TRBD1. The V gene's germline CDR1 is SEHNR and CDR2 FQNEAQ (reference sequence). The length of the CDR3 is 13 residues. The ends lost 7 bases at V and 5 bases at J; junction bases unmatched: 5. CDR3 in DNA: TGTGCCAGCAAGGGGGCGCGTGATCAGCCCCAGCATTTT. Residues: CASKGARDQPQHF.

The chain recombines TRBV28 with TRBJ1-3; no clear D gene. Trimming left V 6 bases short and J 0 bases short, with 12 bases between. Germline V gene lookup returns CDR1 MDHEN and CDR2 SYDVKM. This CDR3 contains 15 residues. CDR3 in amino acids: CASRHGASSGNTIYF. CDR3 coding DNA: TGTGCCAGCAGACACGGTGCCAGCTCTGGAAACACCATATATTTT.

This rearrangement joins TRBV9 to TRBJ2-3; TRBD2 is a possible D gene (6 bases). Germline CDR1 and CDR2: SGDLS and YYNGEE. Trimming left V 6 bases short and J 4 bases short, with 21 bases between. The length of the CDR3 is 16 residues. CDR3 sequence (DNA): TGTGCCAGCACCGGTGGAGGGAAGGGAGTGGCAGATACGCAGTATTTT. Protein product: CASTGGGKGVADTQYF.